Listed below are T cell receptor beta chains from one sample, sequenced in a study of blood T cells in healthy people across ages. TCRdb re-called the 5' RACE reads with MiXCR, one entry per CDR3 protein. The sample includes 700,000 or so distinct CDR3 sequences, 40% to 45% of them seen just once. Sample: blood. These receptors came from a man older than 75 in good health. Each CDR3 is given with its conserved first and last residue. Each record gives: clone size, V gene, J gene, D gene, CDR3 protein, CDR3 DNA. A D gene is named only where the DNA matches it firmly. A row's size may be missing; if present it is once, few, many or a size class.

size: few
V: TRBV4-3
J: TRBJ1-5
D: NA
CDR3: CASSQTRGIGNQPQHF
DNA: TGCGCCAGCAGCCAAACCCGGGGAATTGGCAATCAGCCCCAGCATTTT

size: few
V: TRBV6-5
J: TRBJ2-3
D: TRBD2
CDR3: CATAGLAGPTDTQYF
DNA: TGTGCCACCGCCGGACTAGCGGGGCCCACAGATACGCAGTATTTT

size: once
V: TRBV10-3
J: TRBJ2-7
D: TRBD1
CDR3: CAISDPDRGKAWEQNF
DNA: TGTGCCATCAGTGACCCAGACAGGGGAAAAGCATGGGAGCAGAACTTC

size: NA
V: TRBV29-1
J: TRBJ1-5
D: NA
CDR3: CSVEVDGAGQPQHF
DNA: TGCAGCGTTGAAGTGGACGGGGCGGGTCAGCCCCAGCATTTT

size: NA
V: TRBV25-1
J: TRBJ2-1
D: TRBD1
CDR3: CASSNPGQGDNEQFF
DNA: TGTGCCAGCAGTAATCCGGGACAGGGGGACAATGAGCAGTTCTTC

size: NA
V: TRBV20-1
J: TRBJ2-1
D: TRBD1
CDR3: CSAGTGLINEQFF
DNA: TGCAGTGCCGGGACAGGGTTAATCAATGAGCAGTTCTTC

size: NA
V: TRBV20-1
J: TRBJ2-7
D: NA
CDR3: CSASIGQYHEQYF
DNA: TGCAGTGCTAGTATCGGACAGTACCACGAGCAGTACTTC

size: NA
V: TRBV20-1
J: TRBJ2-2
D: NA
CDR3: CSARPPGNPNTGELFF
DNA: TGCAGTGCTAGACCGCCAGGGAATCCGAACACCGGGGAGCTGTTTTTT

size: NA
V: TRBV5-1
J: TRBJ1-1
D: NA
CDR3: CASSLAGTPKLNTEAFF
DNA: TGCGCCAGCAGCTTGGCCGGGACCCCAAAACTGAACACTGAAGCTTTCTTT

size: many
V: TRBV4-2
J: TRBJ2-5
D: TRBD1
CDR3: CASSQDLSRGPQETQYF
DNA: TGTGCCAGCAGCCAAGATTTGTCCAGGGGGCCTCAAGAGACCCAGTACTTC

size: many
V: TRBV6-4
J: TRBJ2-5
D: TRBD1
CDR3: CASSGDRGETQYF
DNA: TGTGCCAGCAGTGGGGACAGGGGAGAGACCCAGTACTTC

size: NA
V: TRBV20-1
J: TRBJ2-3
D: TRBD2
CDR3: CSAKRGRTSVDTQYF
DNA: TGCAGTGCCAAGAGGGGGAGGACTAGCGTTGATACGCAGTATTTT

size: few
V: TRBV9
J: TRBJ2-7
D: NA
CDR3: CASSVSGTGYNEQYF
DNA: TGTGCCAGCAGCGTTTCCGGAACGGGATACAATGAGCAGTACTTC

size: NA
V: TRBV7-2
J: TRBJ2-7
D: NA
CDR3: CASSLDGGSGRKNEQYF
DNA: TGTGCCAGCAGCTTAGATGGGGGTTCAGGGAGGAAAAACGAGCAGTACTTC

size: NA
V: TRBV6-5
J: TRBJ2-1
D: NA
CDR3: CASRGAGQNNNEQFF
DNA: TGTGCCAGCAGAGGGGCGGGACAGAACAACAATGAGCAGTTCTTC

size: NA
V: TRBV28
J: TRBJ2-5
D: TRBD2
CDR3: CASSPWTSGGFNEQYF
DNA: TGTGCCAGCAGTCCGTGGACTAGCGGGGGGTTCAATGAGCAGTACTTC

size: NA
V: TRBV20-1
J: TRBJ2-7
D: NA
CDR3: CSAHPGATGRIDEQYF
DNA: TGCAGTGCACACCCCGGAGCGACTGGTCGGATCGACGAGCAGTACTTC

size: NA
V: TRBV7-2
J: TRBJ2-3
D: NA
CDR3: CASSSPRNTDTQYF
DNA: TGTGCCAGCAGCTCACCCCGAAACACAGATACGCAGTATTTT

size: NA
V: TRBV7-9
J: TRBJ2-7
D: TRBD2
CDR3: CASSTRSPGTSSHEQYF
DNA: TGTGCCAGCAGCACTAGGTCCCCCGGGACTAGCTCCCACGAGCAGTACTTC

size: NA
V: TRBV4-1
J: TRBJ2-5
D: NA
CDR3: CASSQGQGPPPETQYF
DNA: TGCGCCAGCAGCCAAGGCCAGGGCCCCCCCCCAGAGACCCAGTACTTC

size: NA
V: TRBV11-2
J: TRBJ2-1
D: TRBD1
CDR3: CASSPGTAPQFF
DNA: TGTGCCAGCAGCCCAGGGACAGCCCCTCAGTTCTTC

size: NA
V: TRBV6-1
J: TRBJ2-1
D: NA
CDR3: CASSDVARVKFF
DNA: TGTGCCAGCAGTGATGTAGCACGGGTGAAGTTCTTC

size: NA
V: TRBV14
J: TRBJ2-7
D: NA
CDR3: CASSRAQGRSYEQYF
DNA: TGTGCCAGCAGCCGTGCACAGGGGAGGTCCTACGAGCAGTACTTC

size: many
V: TRBV7-9
J: TRBJ2-7
D: NA
CDR3: CASSLGLNTYEQYF
DNA: TGTGCCAGCAGCTTAGGACTGAACACCTACGAGCAGTACTTC

size: NA
V: TRBV21-1
J: TRBJ2-3
D: NA
CDR3: CASSKALGGAGESSGLLPGDTQYF
DNA: TGTGCCAGCAGCAAAGCGCTCGGAGGGGCAGGGGAATCATCCGGACTACTGCCCGGAGATACGCAGTATTTT

size: few
V: TRBV7-2
J: TRBJ2-1
D: TRBD1
CDR3: CASSDGTVTNNEQFF
DNA: TGTGCCAGCAGCGACGGGACAGTAACAAACAATGAGCAGTTCTTC

size: NA
V: TRBV6-5
J: TRBJ1-2
D: NA
CDR3: CASSNGLRSGYTF
DNA: TGTGCCAGCAGCAACGGGCTCCGCTCTGGCTACACCTTC

size: NA
V: TRBV5-1
J: TRBJ2-7
D: NA
CDR3: CASSPATVNLNEQYF
DNA: TGCGCCAGCAGCCCGGCGACCGTTAATCTCAATGAGCAGTACTTC

size: few
V: TRBV7-2
J: TRBJ2-3
D: NA
CDR3: CASSPGNRDGTDTQYF
DNA: TGTGCCAGCAGCCCTGGCAACCGGGACGGCACAGATACGCAGTATTTT

size: many
V: TRBV3-1
J: TRBJ1-5
D: TRBD1
CDR3: CASSRSTGGRNQPQHF
DNA: TGTGCCAGCAGCCGAAGTACAGGGGGCAGGAATCAGCCCCAGCATTTT

size: few
V: TRBV27
J: TRBJ1-2
D: TRBD1
CDR3: CASSVRDRGTYGYTF
DNA: TGTGCCAGCAGTGTAAGGGACAGGGGGACCTATGGCTACACCTTC

size: NA
V: TRBV5-1
J: TRBJ1-2
D: TRBD1
CDR3: CASSPGTGRGYTF
DNA: TGCGCCAGCAGCCCCGGGACAGGGCGAGGCTACACCTTC

size: once
V: TRBV7-2
J: TRBJ2-4
D: TRBD2
CDR3: CASSPRISGGSSVQYF
DNA: TGTGCCAGCAGCCCCCGGATTAGCGGGGGGTCCTCAGTTCAGTACTTC

size: NA
V: TRBV20-1
J: TRBJ2-3
D: NA
CDR3: CSAVKAGSGSVADTQYF
DNA: TGCAGTGCCGTGAAGGCGGGTTCAGGGTCGGTAGCAGATACGCAGTATTTT